This entry lists 18 T cell receptor beta chains sequenced from one sample in a study of T cells after yellow fever vaccination. Each CDR3 protein gets one entry after TCRdb re-called the 5' RACE reads with MiXCR. The sample shows a few hundred thousand distinct CDR3 sequences, 9.5% to 13% of them seen only once. The sample was PBMCs, taken on the day of the first yellow fever vaccination. These TCRs come from a man between 18 and 29 years old who received the YFV17D yellow fever vaccine.

The sample holds many counts of this clonotype. V is TRBV11-2 and J is TRBJ2-2; D unclear. V lost 5 bases, J lost 3 bases, and 7 bases lay in between. Looked up from germline, CDR1 is SGHAT and CDR2 is FQNNGV. CDR3 length: 13 amino acids. The CDR3 here is CASSGLYTGELFF. CDR3 nucleotides: TGTGCCAGCAGCGGTTTGTACACCGGGGAGCTGTTTTTT.

In its sample, this clonotype was seen a few times. The V gene is TRBV20-1, the J gene TRBJ2-5; D possibly corresponds to TRBD1 (5 bases). The CDR3 extends over 12 amino acids. The V gene's germline CDR1 is DFQATT and CDR2 SNEGSKA (reference sequence). Trimming stripped 6 bases from V and 6 bases from J, with 14 bases between. The CDR3 DNA follows: TGCAGTGCGAGACAGCCCCACCAGACCCAGTACTTC. It encodes CSARQPHQTQYF.

Comments on this clonotype: This could be a read error, since a much larger clone is one nucleotide away. The chain recombines TRBV4-2 with TRBJ2-2; D unclear. Trimming took off 1 base at V and 7 bases at J, with 13 bases between the two ends. The germline V gene encodes CDR1 LGHNA and CDR2 YNFKEQ. CDR3 length equals 15 residues. Here the CDR3 DNA reads TGTGCCAGCAGCCAAGGTTTTGTGGGGATCGGGGAGCTGTTTTTT. Residues: CASSQGFVGIGELFF.

The genes are TRBV5-1 and TRBJ2-3; D uncertain. Looked up from germline, CDR1 is SGHRS and CDR2 is YFSETQ. The CDR3 has 16 residues. V lost 0 bases and J 0 bases, leaving 11 bases between the germline ends. CDR3 bases: TGCGCCAGCAGCTTGGCCGAGAGACAAAGCACAGATACGCAGTATTTT. Amino acid sequence: CASSLAERQSTDTQYF. Full variable domain (rest looked up from reference TRBV5-1 and TRBJ2-3): KAGVTQTPRYLIKTRGQQVTLSCSPISGHRSVSWYQQTPGQGLQFLFEYFSETQRNKGNFPGRFSGRQFSNSRSEMNVSTLELGDSALYLCASSLAERQSTDTQYFGPGTRLTVL.

This chain connects TRBV12-3 or TRBV12-4 to TRBJ2-5; D not resolved. Between the trimmed V and J ends, which lost 3 bases and 1 base, there was a span of 9 bases. The CDR3 is 14 residues long. CDR3 sequence reads: CASSLIASQETQYF. The CDR3 nucleotides are TGTGCCAGCAGTTTGATAGCCAGCCAAGAGACCCAGTACTTC.

This clonotype occurred a few times. J is TRBJ2-7 and V is TRBV12-5, with 7 nucleotides matching TRBD1. This CDR3 is 13 amino acids long. Per the germline V gene, CDR1 is LGHNT and CDR2 is FRNRAP. The V gene end was trimmed by 5 bases and the J gene end by 7 bases; junction bases not matched to a gene: 8. CDR3 sequence reads: CASGDTQGREQYF. CDR3 bases: TGTGCTAGTGGTGATACACAGGGGAGAGAGCAGTACTTC. The full variable domain, in which reference TRBV12-5 and TRBJ2-7 provide the parts outside the CDR3, is DARVTQTPRHKVTEMGQEVTMRCQPILGHNTVFWYRQTMMQGLELLAYFRNRAPLDDSGMPKDRFSAEMPDATLATLKIQPSEPRDSAVYFCASGDTQGREQYFGPGTRLTVT.

This rearrangement joins TRBV3-1 to TRBJ1-1, with no clear D. The germline V gene encodes CDR1 LGHDT and CDR2 YNNKEL (reference sequence). There are 15 residues in the CDR3. V lost 0 bases, J lost 1 base, and 9 bases lay in between. The CDR3 loop is CASSQDLAGNTEAFF. The CDR3 nucleotides read TGTGCCAGCAGCCAAGATTTGGCAGGGAACACTGAAGCTTTCTTT.

The sample holds a few counts of this clonotype. This sequence joins TRBV5-5 and TRBJ2-1; 12 bases agree with TRBD2. Losses at the gene ends were 4 bases for V and 6 bases for J; bases not matched to a gene: 8. This CDR3 spans 16 amino acids. Germline V CDR1 and CDR2: SGHKS, YYEKEE (reference sequence). The CDR3 sequence: CASSPVLAGGGNEQFF. The CDR3 DNA sequence: TGTGCCAGCAGCCCGGTACTAGCGGGGGGTGGCAATGAGCAGTTCTTC.

The chain recombines TRBV20-1 with TRBJ1-5, with 7 nucleotides matching TRBD1. Germline V lookup: CDR1 DFQATT, CDR2 SNEGSKA (reference sequence). This CDR3 is built from 13 residues. J was trimmed by 2 bases and V by 6 bases; bases with no gene match: 4. CDR3 sequence: CSAPGQGNQPQHF. In nucleotides, the CDR3 is TGCAGTGCCCCCGGACAGGGCAATCAGCCCCAGCATTTT.

This CDR3 is CASSGGGSPLHF. The CDR3 bases are TGTGCCAGCAGCGGAGGGGGATCACCCCTCCACTTT. The V gene is TRBV9, the J gene TRBJ1-6; D might be TRBD1 (6 bases). V lost 3 bases and J 10 bases, leaving 8 bases between the germline ends. The CDR3 extends over 12 amino acids. Germline-derived CDR1 and CDR2 are SGDLS and YYNGEE.

The chain uses TRBV2 and TRBJ2-2, with D possibly TRBD2 on 7 matching bases. Germline V gene lookup returns CDR1 SNHLY and CDR2 FYNNEI. The CDR3 length is 16 residues. V was cut by 5 bases and J by 5 bases, with 18 bases left in between. CDR3 protein: CASSPPRGRGTGELFF. The CDR3 region has the DNA TGTGCCAGCAGTCCCCCAAGGGGGAGGGGAACCGGGGAGCTGTTTTTT.

The chain joins TRBV7-8 to TRBJ2-7; D unclear. CDR3 length: 13 amino acids. The V end lost 5 bases, the J end lost 2 bases, and 10 bases lay between the germline ends. Looked up from germline, CDR1 is SGHVS and CDR2 is FQNEAQ. In nucleotides, the CDR3 is TGTGCCAGCAGCAGATCAGGCCCCTACGAGCAGTACGTC. Protein: CASSRSGPYEQYV.

The rearrangement links TRBV19 to TRBJ2-7; TRBD1 is a possible D gene (6 bases). CDR1 is LNHDA, CDR2 SQIVND, per germline (reference sequence). The length of the CDR3 is 14 residues. Trimming left V 1 base short and J 0 bases short, with 7 bases between. The CDR3 loop is CASSIGTDSYEQYF. As DNA, the CDR3 is TGTGCCAGTAGTATAGGGACAGACTCCTACGAGCAGTACTTC.

V is TRBV12-3 or TRBV12-4 and J is TRBJ1-5, with a possible D match to TRBD1 (6 bases). V was clipped by 7 bases and J by 6 bases, with 13 bases between them. The length of the CDR3 is 13 residues. CDR3 in amino acids: CASTPGGPQPQHF. The CDR3 DNA is TGTGCCAGCACCCCGGGGGGCCCTCAGCCCCAGCATTTT.

This clonotype was observed at least ten times. This chain connects TRBV9 to TRBJ1-5; D is ambiguous. Trimming shortened V by 0 bases and J by 6 bases, and 7 bases separated the two germline ends. CDR1 SGDLS and CDR2 YYNGEE come from the germline V gene. This CDR3 has 13 amino acids. CDR3 nucleotide sequence: TGTGCCAGCAGCGTAGATGGGAGTCAGCCCCAGCATTTT. Its translation: CASSVDGSQPQHF.

V is TRBV5-1 and J is TRBJ1-2; D is undetermined. Per the germline V gene, CDR1 is SGHRS and CDR2 is YFSETQ. This CDR3 has 13 residues. Trimming removed 0 bases from V and 4 bases from J, with 7 bases in between. CDR3: CASSLGPIYGYTF. CDR3 nucleotide sequence: TGCGCCAGCAGCTTGGGGCCGATCTATGGCTACACCTTC.

The chain joins TRBV5-1 to TRBJ2-2; a weak D match, TRBD1 (5 bases). CDR1 and CDR2 from the germline V gene are SGHRS and YFSETQ. There are 16 residues in the CDR3. V dropped 0 bases and J dropped 1 base, with 10 bases sitting between them. CDR3 protein: CASSLAPRENTGELFF. CDR3 nucleotide sequence: TGCGCCAGCAGCTTGGCTCCCAGGGAGAACACCGGGGAGCTGTTTTTT.

This clonotype was recorded many times. The V call is TRBV7-2, the J call TRBJ2-5; D unresolved. The CDR3 has 12 residues. V was cut by 5 bases and J by 5 bases, with 9 bases left in between. Germline lookup yields CDR1 SGHTA and CDR2 FQGNSA. In nucleotides, the CDR3 is TGTGCCAGCAGCCCCTACTCGGAGACCCAGTACTTC. It encodes CASSPYSETQYF.